This TCR beta chain was sequenced during a study of regulatory T cells in long-lasting Graves disease. The study, taken as a whole, reports: Among the persistent patients, about 3,000 public clonotypes were shared, more than the approximately 970 shared among new patients.

Time point noted: newly diagnosed GD, antithyroid drugs for less than 3 months. TCR sequences were obtained from RNA taken from PBMCs. Approximately 9 milliliters of peripheral blood went into EDTA tubes. Notes on this clonotype: What it binds is not known.

This CDR3 is built from 14 residues. V lost 0 bases, J lost 1 base, and 9 bases lay in between. Germline assignment: CDR1 DFQATT and CDR2 SNEGSKA (reference sequence). Investigators prepared the TCR beta libraries by applying iRepertoire HTBI primers and Arm-PCR of CDR3 regions. TCRdb reprocessed the multiplex PCR reads with MiXCR, giving one entry per CDR3 protein. The repertoire holds hundreds of thousands of distinct CDR3 sequences, with more than 10% as singletons. These data also featured in a second study, about T cells in Graves' hyperthyroidism and ophthalmopathy. That report notes: Among the patients, aged 18 to 65, hyperthyroidism was newly diagnosed and had lasted under 2 months.

The origin of this receptor is a woman aged 25 to 39 with Graves disease. Here the sequenced sample was peripheral blood mononuclear cells (PBMCs), taken at new diagnosis, from a patient treated with antithyroid drugs. J is TRBJ1-2 and V is TRBV20-1, with TRBD1 as a possible D gene (5 bases). CDR3 in amino acids: CSARDTQDNYGYTF. CDR3 DNA sequence: TGCAGTGCTAGAGATACACAGGATAACTATGGCTACACCTTC.